This entry describes one TCR beta chain. Antigen specificity is unknown. With a much larger clone just one base away, this may be a read error. Germline CDR1 KGHSH, CDR2 LQKENI. The CDR3 has 18 residues. The germline V and J ends were trimmed by 2 bases and 0 bases, with 14 bases remaining between them. The sample originates from a study of blood T cells in healthy people across ages. About the research overall: Per two T cells, template switching captured roughly one barcoded beta molecule. Notes on the study in general: The authors considered diversity estimates from one million T cells to be underestimates. Aged donors had fewer naive CD4+ cells and lower diversity than long-lived donors.

A sample-barcoded 5' primer and a J-beta primer mix were used in a second PCR of about 7 to 12 cycles. Each cDNA molecule received a tag from a template-switch adaptor that had 12 random nucleotides. TCRdb re-called the 5' RACE reads through MiXCR, storing one row per CDR3 protein. The sample holds about a million distinct CDR3 sequences, about 44% seen once. The TCR comes from a man younger than 45 in good health. Material: blood. The V and J genes are TRBV18 and TRBJ2-6; a weak D match, TRBD2 (6 bases). The CDR3 sequence: CASSPNRKGLSGANVLTF. Written as DNA, the CDR3 is TGTGCCAGCTCACCAAATAGGAAGGGACTCTCTGGGGCCAACGTCCTGACTTTC. The variable domain in full, completed from reference TRBV18 and TRBJ2-6, reads NAGVMQNPRHLVRRRGQEARLRCSPMKGHSHVYWYRQLPEEGLKFMVYLQKENIIDESGMPKERFSAEFPKEGPSILRIQQVVRGDSAAYFCASSPNRKGLSGANVLTFGAGSRLTVL.